This T cell receptor (beta chain) came from a study of blood T cell repertoires in COVID-19. Repertoires were generated with immunoSEQ multiplex PCR, while TCRdb's copy carries only in-frame clones and drops some. The sample lists 250,000 or so clones; more than 85% were seen once. This receptor was taken from a man aged 40-49 years who had been exposed to COVID-19. The sample taken for sequencing was PBMCs or T cells enriched from blood (not recorded which).

CDR3 in amino acids: CASSMAAGVGVNTEAFF. The CDR3 DNA reads TGTGCCAGTAGTATGGCGGCAGGGGTTGGGGTGAACACTGAAGCTTTCTTT. The chain combines TRBV19 with TRBJ1-1, with D tentatively TRBD1 (6 bases). V lost 3 bases to trimming and J lost 0 bases, with 17 bases between them. This CDR3 contains 17 residues. Per the germline V gene, CDR1 is LNHDA and CDR2 is SQIVND (reference sequence).